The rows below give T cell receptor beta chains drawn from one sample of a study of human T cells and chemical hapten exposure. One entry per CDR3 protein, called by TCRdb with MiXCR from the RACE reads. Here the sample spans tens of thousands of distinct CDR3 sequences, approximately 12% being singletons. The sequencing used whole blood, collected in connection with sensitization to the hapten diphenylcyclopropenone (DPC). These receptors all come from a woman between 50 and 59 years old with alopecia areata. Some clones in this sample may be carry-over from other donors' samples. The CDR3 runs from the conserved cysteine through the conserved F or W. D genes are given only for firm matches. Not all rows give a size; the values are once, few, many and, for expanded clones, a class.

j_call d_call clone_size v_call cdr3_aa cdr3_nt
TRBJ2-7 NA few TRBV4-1 CASSAFGTPVAYEQYF TGCGCCAGCAGCGCCTTCGGGACCCCGGTGGCCTACGAGCAGTACTTC
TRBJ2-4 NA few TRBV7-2 CASSEKQGRAKNIQYF TGTGCCAGCAGCGAAAAACAGGGGAGGGCCAAAAACATTCAGTACTTC
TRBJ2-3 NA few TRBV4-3 CASSQGVGPEADTQYF TGCGCCAGCAGCCAAGGGGTCGGGCCCGAGGCAGATACGCAGTATTTT
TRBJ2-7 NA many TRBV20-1 CSAKHPQVPYEQYF TGCAGTGCCAAGCACCCCCAGGTTCCCTACGAGCAGTACTTC
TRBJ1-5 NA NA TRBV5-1 CASSEGDSNQPQHF TGCGCCAGCAGCGAGGGGGACAGCAATCAGCCCCAGCATTTT
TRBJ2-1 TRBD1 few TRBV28 CASSFYRTGNEQFF TGTGCCAGCAGTTTCTACAGGACAGGGAACGAGCAGTTCTTC
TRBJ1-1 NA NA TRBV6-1 CASRLPMVNTEAFF TGTGCCAGCAGATTACCAATGGTGAACACTGAAGCTTTCTTT
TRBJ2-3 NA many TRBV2 CASISRTASTDTQYF TGTGCCAGCATTTCGAGGACTGCGAGCACAGATACGCAGTATTTT
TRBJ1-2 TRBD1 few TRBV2 CASSPGTGNYGYTF TGTGCCAGCAGTCCCGGGACAGGGAACTATGGCTACACCTTC
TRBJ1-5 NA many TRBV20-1 CSASWGVGQPQHF TGCAGTGCTAGTTGGGGGGTAGGGCAGCCCCAGCATTTT
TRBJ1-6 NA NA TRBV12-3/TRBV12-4 CASSFAGKYSPPHF TGTGCCAGCAGTTTCGCTGGGAAGTATTCACCCCCCCACTTT
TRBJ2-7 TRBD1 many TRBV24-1 CATSDPSDRGDEQYF TGTGCCACCAGTGATCCGTCGGACAGGGGCGACGAGCAGTACTTC
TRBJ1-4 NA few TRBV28 CATTGPAGKLFF TGTGCCACCACAGGGCCCGCCGGAAAACTGTTTTTT
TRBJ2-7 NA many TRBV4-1 CASSQGVRLGQYF TGCGCCAGCAGCCAGGGGGTGCGACTCGGACAGTACTTC
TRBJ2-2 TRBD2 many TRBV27 CASSPRLATVTGELFF TGTGCCAGCAGTCCCCGACTAGCTACAGTGACCGGGGAGCTGTTTTTT
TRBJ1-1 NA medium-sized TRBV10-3 CAAQGSPTGDTEAFF TGTGCCGCCCAAGGATCTCCGACGGGCGACACTGAAGCTTTCTTT
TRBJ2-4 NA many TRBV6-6 CASSYSSRDWNIQYF TGTGCCAGCAGTTACTCTTCGAGGGATTGGAACATTCAGTACTTC
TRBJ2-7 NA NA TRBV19 CASGRDSGSYEQYF TGTGCCAGTGGCCGGGACTCCGGATCCTACGAGCAGTACTTC
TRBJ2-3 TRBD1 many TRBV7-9 CASSFGGSRGTDTQYF TGTGCCAGCAGCTTCGGCGGAAGCAGGGGGACAGATACGCAGTATTTT
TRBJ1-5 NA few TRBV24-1 CATSGAGVSQPQHF TGTGCCACCAGTGGGGCAGGGGTGAGTCAGCCCCAGCATTTT
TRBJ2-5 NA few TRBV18 CASSPPRSLGETQYF TGTGCCAGCTCACCCCCGCGGAGCCTCGGAGAGACCCAGTACTTC
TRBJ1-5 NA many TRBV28 CASSWGTKGNQPQHF TGTGCCAGCAGTTGGGGGACAAAGGGCAATCAGCCCCAGCATTTT
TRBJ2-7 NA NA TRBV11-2 CASSPGWTDYEQYF TGTGCCAGCAGCCCCGGTTGGACAGACTACGAGCAGTACTTC
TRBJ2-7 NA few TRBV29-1 CSVEVTTGWEYF TGCAGCGTTGAAGTTACAACAGGGTGGGAGTACTTC
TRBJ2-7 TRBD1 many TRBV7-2 CASRDRDINEQYF TGTGCCAGCAGGGACAGGGATATAAACGAGCAGTACTTC
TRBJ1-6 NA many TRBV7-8 CASSSKTGDNSPLHF TGTGCCAGCAGCTCCAAGACAGGAGATAATTCACCCCTCCACTTT